The 11 T cell receptor beta chains listed next were all sequenced from one sample in a study of blood T cell repertoires in COVID-19 (TCRdb year 2020). The library was made by the immunoSEQ multiplex PCR assay. TCRdb took over this immuneACCESS table, retaining in-frame rearrangements with V and J assigned. Such tables are incomplete; in checked studies, under half of the missing clones stem from an unresolved V gene, and the remainder is unexplained. The sample table lists 75,000 to 95,000 clones, 85% of them with a count of one. Jointly, the top ten make up about 3.4% of the sample. The specimen was peripheral blood. These receptors were taken from a man in his forties or fifties with acute or convalescent COVID-19.

CDR3 nucleotides: TGTGCCAGCAGTTACTCGATGGCGGCAGGGGATGAAAAACTGTTTTTT. Translating it yields CASSYSMAAGDEKLFF. The chain joins TRBV6-5 to TRBJ1-4, with a possible D match to TRBD1 (6 bases). Trimming cost V 0 bases and J 6 bases, with 14 bases left between them. Germline CDR1 reads MNHEY; CDR2 reads SVGAGI. The CDR3 is made up of 16 amino acids.

V and J are TRBV19 and TRBJ2-6; 11 bases are shared with TRBD1. V was pared by 7 bases and J by 2 bases, with 7 bases of the junction left unmatched. Germline CDR1 and CDR2: LNHDA and SQIVND (reference sequence). The CDR3 sequence is 17 residues long. DNA for the CDR3: TGTGCCAGTACCCTAGGACAGGGGGCGGCTGGGGCCAACGTCCTGACTTTC. Translating it yields CASTLGQGAAGANVLTF.

Only one count was recorded for this clone. The chain employs TRBV27 and TRBJ1-3; perhaps TRBD1 as D (6 bases). V shed 2 bases and J shed 8 bases, with 10 bases lying between them. Per germline, CDR1 MNHEY and CDR2 SMNVEV (reference sequence). This CDR3 is built from 13 residues. The CDR3 DNA follows: TGTGCCAGCAGTTTAGGCAGGGGATACACCATATATTTT. Its protein product is CASSLGRGYTIYF.

The chain joins TRBV5-1 to TRBJ1-6; weak D call: TRBD1 (6 bases). Germline CDR1 and CDR2: SGHRS and YFSETQ. The V end was cut by 1 base, the J end by 5 bases, with 13 bases between. The CDR3 has 16 residues. CDR3 residues: CASSLRETGNNSPLHF. As DNA, the CDR3 is TGCGCCAGCAGCTTGAGGGAGACAGGAAATAATTCACCCCTCCACTTT.

The genes are TRBV6-5 and TRBJ2-1; 11 positions agree with TRBD2. V lost 6 bases to trimming and J lost 16 bases; unmatched junction nucleotides: 17. The CDR3 sequence is 15 residues long. The germline V gene encodes CDR1 MNHEY and CDR2 SVGAGI. This chain's CDR3 is CASRSGTSGSWAFFF. As DNA, the CDR3 is TGTGCCAGCAGGTCCGGGACTAGCGGCAGTTGGGCTTTTTTCTTC.

The gene calls are TRBV3-1 (or the pseudogene TRBV3-2) and TRBJ1-1; D may be TRBD1 (6 bases). CDR1 is LGHDT, CDR2 YNNKEL, per germline (reference sequence). The CDR3 runs to 13 residues. Trimming took 4 bases from V and 2 from J, leaving 8 bases between them. The CDR3 protein is CASSLRGNTEAFF. For the CDR3, the DNA is TGTGCCAGCAGCCTCAGGGGTAACACTGAAGCTTTCTTT.

J is TRBJ1-5 and V is TRBV28; 8 nucleotides line up with TRBD1. Germline CDR1 is MDHEN and CDR2 is SYDVKM. V dropped 6 bases and J dropped 2; count of bases not matched to a gene: 3. The CDR3 is made up of 14 amino acids. DNA of the CDR3: TGTGCCAGCAGCGTGGGACAGGGCAATCAGCCCCAGCATTTT. Translated: CASSVGQGNQPQHF.

The CDR3 here is CASSLGTGGRNEQFF. The CDR3 DNA is TGTGCCAGCAGTCTCGGGACAGGGGGCCGCAATGAGCAGTTCTTC. The V and J genes are TRBV6-5 and TRBJ2-1, with 12 bases aligning to TRBD1. V was clipped by 5 bases and J by 6 bases; unmatched bases: 5. Germline CDR1 and CDR2: MNHEY and SVGAGI. The CDR3 is made up of 15 amino acids.

The chain employs TRBV7-2 and TRBJ1-5, with TRBD1 matching 8 bases. Per the germline V gene, CDR1 is SGHTA and CDR2 is FQGNSA. CDR3 length: 14 amino acids. The ends lost 4 bases at V and 7 bases at J; junction bases unmatched: 6. The CDR3 DNA sequence: TGTGCCAGCAGCTCCGGGACAGGCACCCAGCCCCAGCATTTT. Its protein is CASSSGTGTQPQHF.

J is TRBJ2-5 and V is TRBV5-4, with a possible D match to TRBD2 (7 bases). CDR3 length: 14 amino acids. V lost 7 bases, J lost 5 bases, and 18 bases lay in between. The V gene's germline CDR1 is SGHNT and CDR2 YYREEE (reference sequence). The CDR3 is CASFSARGGETQYF. Here the CDR3 DNA reads TGTGCCAGCTTTTCGGCCAGGGGAGGGGAGACCCAGTACTTC.

The V and J genes are TRBV9 and TRBJ2-3, with 11 positions matching TRBD2. The CDR3 length is 16 residues. Per germline, CDR1 SGDLS and CDR2 YYNGEE. V was pared by 0 bases and J by 6 bases, with 6 bases of the junction left unmatched. In nucleotides, the CDR3 is TGTGCCAGCAGCGTAGGACTAGCGGGGCCCTGGGATACGCAGTATTTT. This sequence encodes CASSVGLAGPWDTQYF.